This T cell receptor beta chain was sequenced for a study of metastatic and nonmetastatic thyroid tumors (dated by TCRdb to 2019 to 2021). Notes on the research overall: The researchers compared repertoires between peripheral blood samples and tumor or nodule tissue samples from patients with malignant or benign thyroid disease.

Summary of the overall study and its limitations: In both blood and tumor samples, malignant tumors were reported to have significantly higher TCR beta diversity than benign nodules.

None of the patients had been given any treatment before thyroid surgery. Using T-cell receptor beta sequencing, the researchers looked back retrospectively at clinical samples from patients, gathered between the early 2010s and the late 2010s. V and J are trimmed by 0 bases and 2 bases, and the gene matches miss 6 bases of the junction. The CDR3 covers 17 residues, taking in both the cysteine and the phenylalanine. Only the CDR3 DNA is retained, 51 bases long and in frame from the first base. CDR1 and CDR2 (SGHAT, FQNNGV) derive from the germline V gene. The library was generated by PCR. Sequencing was carried out with an Illumina HiSeq 4000. High-throughput sequencing was used to profile the TCR beta-chain CDR3 region of every patient. On the authors' methods: Drawing on CDR3 differences between clinicopathological groups, the researchers built a classifier meant to tell apart patients with distant-metastatic papillary thyroid cancer. Repertoire diversity was assessed with the Shannon index, and tumor-blood repertoire similarity with the Morisita-Horn index. TCRdb passed the public sequencing reads through fastp at Q25 and MiXCR, retaining productive beta sequences. What appears here as the V and J calls and clone size reflects TCRdb's work, not the paper's. In all, the sample holds approximately 15,000 clones, and about 30% of those were seen once. The ten biggest clones cover 20% to 30% of the sample.

Comment on this clone: The clone's antigen remains unknown. Nothing much larger sits one base from this clone, and base qualities are not available.

The sequenced sample was tumor tissue. The rearranged segments are TRBV11-2 and TRBJ2-7; 11 nucleotides in the junction match TRBD2. The receptor was derived from a female donor with papillary thyroid cancer or a benign thyroid nodule (not recorded which). Some clones in this sample may be carry-over from other donors' samples. The DNA sequence reads TGTGCCAGCAGCTTAGACTTAACTAGCGGGAGTCCCTACGAGCAGTACTTC. This encodes CASSLDLTSGSPYEQYF.